One and the same sample provided the 26 T cell receptor beta chains below, sequenced in a study of identifying expanded T cells in peripheral blood. Assay: immunoSEQ multiplex PCR; the TCRdb copy retains only in-frame clones and omits some. The table lists fewer than 80,000 clones, about 83% of them singletons. Sequencing was done on a sample of blood. The receptors come from a person aged 18-70 years in good health.

A single count supports this clone. The V call is TRBV2, the J call TRBJ1-1, with D maybe TRBD1 (5 bases). CDR3 length: 13 amino acids. Deletions cut 3 bases from V and 0 bases from J, with 5 bases between. In germline, CDR1 is SNHLY, CDR2 FYNNEI. The CDR3 coding sequence is TGTGCCAGCAGTGAGGGGGTGAACACTGAAGCTTTCTTT. Amino acids: CASSEGVNTEAFF.

V is TRBV6-5 and J is TRBJ1-1, with unresolved D. V lost 6 bases and J lost 0, with 11 bases in between. CDR1 is MNHEY and CDR2 is SVGAGI in the germline V gene. The length of the CDR3 is 14 residues. CDR3 nucleotide sequence: TGTGCCAGCAGCCAGGATGGCTTGAACACTGAAGCTTTCTTT. It is translated as CASSQDGLNTEAFF.

The V gene is TRBV10-2, the J gene TRBJ2-2; tentatively, D is TRBD2 (5 bases). This CDR3 spans 13 amino acids. V gave up 6 bases and J gave up 5 bases, with 10 bases separating them. The V gene's germline CDR1 is WSHSY and CDR2 SAAADI. The CDR3 DNA follows: TGCGCCAGCAGAGGTGGACTTACCGGGGAGCTGTTTTTT. This codes for CASRGGLTGELFF.

The count of this clone is one. This rearrangement joins TRBV27 to TRBJ2-7; tentatively, D is TRBD2 (6 bases). The CDR3 totals 14 residues. V was clipped by 3 bases and J by 1 base, with 10 bases between them. CDR1 and CDR2 from the germline V gene are MNHEY and SMNVEV (reference sequence). Here the CDR3 reads CASSLGRGSYEQYV. DNA for the CDR3: TGTGCCAGCAGTTTGGGGCGGGGTTCCTACGAGCAGTACGTC.

This chain joins TRBV6-1 and TRBJ1-2; 7 bases agree with TRBD1. V gave up 6 bases and J gave up 0 bases; unmatched junction bases: 1. The CDR3 extends over 13 amino acids. Germline CDR1 reads MNHNS; CDR2 reads SASEGT. CDR3 sequence reads: CASRTGPNYGYTF. The CDR3 DNA sequence: TGTGCCAGCAGGACAGGGCCTAACTATGGCTACACCTTC.

V usage is TRBV4-3 and J usage is TRBJ2-2, with TRBD1 matching 7 bases. The CDR3 spans 15 residues. Germline V gene lookup returns CDR1 LGHNA and CDR2 YSLEER. V lost 0 bases to trimming and J lost 6 bases; unmatched junction nucleotides: 4. CDR3 sequence: CASSQDTGVAGELFF. The CDR3 region has the DNA TGCGCCAGCAGCCAAGATACAGGGGTAGCCGGGGAGCTGTTTTTT.

The chain couples TRBV5-1 to TRBJ1-5; the D is unclear. V dropped 1 base and J dropped 0 bases, with 8 bases sitting between them. Germline V CDR1 and CDR2: SGHRS, YFSETQ. The CDR3 has 15 residues. CDR3 region: CASSLNAFSNQPQHF. CDR3 sequence (DNA): TGCGCCAGCAGCTTGAACGCCTTTAGCAATCAGCCCCAGCATTTT.

This chain joins TRBV7-6 and TRBJ2-1; 7 nucleotides align to TRBD2. The CDR3 has 16 amino acids. Looked up from germline, CDR1 is SGHVS and CDR2 is FNYEAQ. V lost 6 bases and J lost 4; bases outside the gene matches: 12. CDR3 bases: TGTGCCAGCAGTTCGAGCGGGGTGGGGGGATACAATGAGCAGTTCTTC. Translated, it gives CASSSSGVGGYNEQFF.

The V gene is TRBV2, the J gene TRBJ1-2; the match to TRBD1 covers 8 bases. V was pared by 7 bases and J by 4 bases, with 11 bases of the junction left unmatched. The CDR3 loop spans 15 amino acids. CDR1 and CDR2 from the germline V gene are SNHLY and FYNNEI. The DNA of the CDR3 is TGTGCCAGCACCGGACAGGGCGCTCGGGGCTATGGCTACACCTTC. Protein product: CASTGQGARGYGYTF. The variable domain in full, completed from reference TRBV2 and TRBJ1-2, reads EPEVTQTPSHQVTQMGQEVILRCVPISNHLYFYWYRQILGQKVEFLVSFYNNEISEKSEIFDDQFSVERPDGSNFTLKIRSTKLEDSAMYFCASTGQGARGYGYTFGSGTRLTVV.

The rearrangement links TRBV10-1 to TRBJ2-5; 9 nucleotides match TRBD1. Trimming cost V 6 bases and J 2 bases; bases outside gene matches: 7. Germline CDR1 and CDR2: WNHNN and SYGVQD (reference sequence). This CDR3 comprises 15 residues. The CDR3: CASSAGQGNQETQYF. DNA for the CDR3: TGCGCCAGCAGCGCGGGACAGGGAAATCAAGAGACCCAGTACTTC.

This sequence joins TRBV2 and TRBJ1-1, with D possibly TRBD1 on 6 matching bases. CDR1 is SNHLY, CDR2 FYNNEI, per germline. CDR3 length: 16 amino acids. Trimming stripped 7 bases from V and 2 bases from J, with 20 bases between. CDR3 DNA sequence: TGTGCCAGCACCCTCGAGGGGGGGAGGACCAACACTGAAGCTTTCTTT. Residues: CASTLEGGRTNTEAFF.

The genes are TRBV14 and TRBJ2-1; the match to TRBD2 covers 15 bases. Unmatched junction bases numbered 4, after V lost 4 bases and J lost 9 bases. Germline lookup yields CDR1 SGHDN and CDR2 FVKESK. The CDR3 spans 15 residues. CDR3 loop: CASSPTGLAGGEQFF. The CDR3 bases are TGTGCCAGCAGCCCTACGGGACTAGCGGGAGGTGAGCAGTTCTTC.

The rearrangement links TRBV7-6 to TRBJ1-6; D is perhaps TRBD1 (6 bases). Germline V gene lookup returns CDR1 SGHVS and CDR2 FNYEAQ. There are 14 residues in the CDR3. V was shortened by 6 bases and J by 7 bases, with 13 bases between the two germline ends. The CDR3 bases are TGTGCCAGCAGACGTAACACAGGGAATTCACCCCTCCACTTT. It yields the protein CASRRNTGNSPLHF. The full variable domain, in which reference TRBV7-6 and TRBJ1-6 provide the parts outside the CDR3, is GAGVSQSPRYKVTKRGQDVALRCDPISGHVSLYWYRQALGQGPEFLTYFNYEAQQDKSGLPNDRFSAERPEGSISTLTIQRTEQRDSAMYRCASRRNTGNSPLHFGNGTRLTVT.

V usage is TRBV6-6 and J usage is TRBJ1-2; no clear D gene. Trimming removed 7 bases at V and 5 bases at J, with 17 bases between. The V gene's germline CDR1 is MNHNY and CDR2 SVGAGI (reference sequence). This CDR3 has 14 residues. CDR3 in DNA: TGTGCCAGCAAGGTCGACTTATTAATTTATGGCTACACCTTC. Translating gives CASKVDLLIYGYTF.

The J gene is TRBJ1-3, the V gene TRBV30; D gene uncertain. Germline loops: CDR1 GTSNPN, CDR2 SVGIG (reference sequence). The CDR3 spans 14 residues. The V end lost 2 bases, the J end lost 3 bases, and 11 bases lay between the germline ends. CDR3 region: CAWSQTLSGNTIYF. In DNA form, the CDR3 reads TGTGCCTGGAGTCAAACGCTAAGTGGAAACACCATATATTTT.

The chain combines TRBV11-3 with TRBJ1-2, with no clear D. There are 12 residues in the CDR3. V was trimmed by 1 base and J by 8 bases, leaving 8 bases between them. Per the germline V gene, CDR1 is SGHNT and CDR2 is YENEEA. CDR3 DNA sequence: TGTGCCAGCAGCTTAGGGACGAGGGGCTACACCTTC. This translates into CASSLGTRGYTF.

This sequence joins TRBV4-1 and TRBJ2-1; D unresolved. Per the germline V gene, CDR1 is MGHRA and CDR2 is YSYEKL. CDR3 size: 12 residues. The V gene lost 1 base and the J gene lost 9 bases, with 7 bases spanning the gap. CDR3 sequence (DNA): TGCGCCAGCAGCCAAGTCGTTGGTGAGCAGTTCTTC. As protein: CASSQVVGEQFF.

The gene calls are TRBV6-1 and TRBJ2-1; D may be TRBD2 (5 bases). The CDR3 has 13 residues. Germline V gene lookup returns CDR1 MNHNS and CDR2 SASEGT. V gave up 4 bases and J gave up 5 bases, with 9 bases separating them. CDR3 sequence reads: CASSGEYNNEQFF. DNA for the CDR3: TGTGCCAGCAGTGGGGAGTACAACAATGAGCAGTTCTTC.

CDR3 DNA: TGTGCCAGCAGCCGCCCTAGGTACAATGAGCAGTTCTTC. It translates to CASSRPRYNEQFF. The chain employs TRBV6-5 and TRBJ2-1, with D unclear. Germline V gives CDR1 MNHEY, CDR2 SVGAGI. With 6 bases removed from V and 4 bases from J, the gap between germline ends came to 10 bases. The CDR3 sequence is 13 residues long.

The V gene is TRBV5-5, the J gene TRBJ2-5, with D possibly being TRBD2 (6 bases). V was trimmed by 4 bases and J by 4 bases, leaving 14 bases between them. CDR3 size: 14 residues. The germline V gene encodes CDR1 SGHKS and CDR2 YYEKEE (reference sequence). The chain's CDR3 is CASSRGMGRETQYF. The CDR3 region has the DNA TGTGCCAGCAGCCGGGGGATGGGGAGAGAGACCCAGTACTTC.

J is TRBJ1-2 and V is TRBV14; 7 nucleotides align to TRBD1. The CDR3 contains 16 residues. Germline CDR1 SGHDN, CDR2 FVKESK. Trimming removed 0 bases from V and 0 bases from J; junction bases left unmatched: 4. CDR3 sequence: CASSQDLGGSNYGYTF. The CDR3 nucleotides read TGTGCCAGCAGCCAAGATTTAGGGGGCTCTAACTATGGCTACACCTTC. Combining the CDR3 with reference TRBV14 and TRBJ1-2 gives the whole variable domain EAGVTQFPSHSVIEKGQTVTLRCDPISGHDNLYWYRRVMGKEIKFLLHFVKESKQDESGMPNNRFLAERTGGTYSTLKVQPAELEDSGVYFCASSQDLGGSNYGYTFGSGTRLTVV.

The table lists this clone with a count of one. For the CDR3, the DNA is TGTGCCAGCAGCTTAGCAGGTGGAATTATGAACACTGAAGCTTTCTTT. Protein sequence: CASSLAGGIMNTEAFF. The chain links TRBV13 to TRBJ1-1; D gene unclear. The CDR3 has 16 amino acids. Germline CDR1 and CDR2: PRHDT and FYEKMQ (reference sequence). Trimming shortened V by 1 base and J by 0 bases, and 12 bases separated the two germline ends.

The chain links TRBV6-1 to TRBJ2-7, with TRBD1 matching 9 bases. V gave up 8 bases and J gave up 5 bases; unmatched junction bases: 7. The CDR3 totals 13 residues. The V gene's germline CDR1 is MNHNS and CDR2 SASEGT. In nucleotides, the CDR3 is TGTGCCAGCCCGGGACAGGGACTAAACGAGCAGTACTTC. It yields the protein CASPGQGLNEQYF.

This chain joins TRBV19 and TRBJ2-2; 8 bases line up with TRBD1. The CDR3 has 17 amino acids. Germline loops: CDR1 LNHDA, CDR2 SQIVND (reference sequence). The ends lost 6 bases at V and 5 bases at J; junction bases unmatched: 14. CDR3 sequence reads: CASRTPGQVTMTGELFF. The CDR3 DNA follows: TGTGCCAGTAGAACTCCGGGACAGGTGACGATGACCGGGGAGCTGTTTTTT.

The chain joins TRBV30 to TRBJ2-1; no clear D gene. The CDR3 has 13 residues. CDR1 is GTSNPN, CDR2 SVGIG, per germline (reference sequence). V lost 1 base, J lost 4 bases, and 8 bases lay in between. The CDR3, as DNA: TGTGCCTGGAGTGAAACAGCGTACAATGAGCAGTTCTTC. As protein: CAWSETAYNEQFF.

This clone was recorded a few times. This rearrangement joins TRBV5-6 to TRBJ2-3; TRBD2 aligns across 8 bases. The V gene's germline CDR1 is SGHDT and CDR2 YYEEEE. With V trimmed by 3 bases and J by 3 bases, 12 bases remained unmatched. The CDR3 has 17 amino acids. CDR3 DNA sequence: TGTGCCAGCAGCTCCAGACCGGGGGGGCAGAGAACAGATACGCAGTATTTT. Protein: CASSSRPGGQRTDTQYF.